The text below deals with one T cell receptor beta chain. Its antigen is undetermined. The data originate from a study of cytomegalovirus exposure and HLA in healthy donors. Findings and caveats of the study: Among the CMV-associated chains, three were confirmed in vitro as specific for CMV antigens. Rare TCR sequences dominated, though some public TCRs recurred in many donors. The investigators catalogued 150 to 200 TCR beta chains as cytomegalovirus-associated.

The CDR3 is made up of 15 amino acids. These donors were members of the approximately 110-subject validation cohort, a group separate from the approximately 640-subject first cohort. TCRdb's copy holds only in-frame clones and misses some; the assay was immunoSEQ multiplex PCR. This sample has fewer than 200,000 clones, with around nine tenths found just once. Source material: PBMCs. The chain couples TRBV1 to TRBJ1-3. TRBV1 is a listed pseudogene. The origin of this receptor is a woman aged 25 to 39 in good health and CMV-seronegative. As DNA, the CDR3 is TGCACCAGCAGCCGTGGCCTTGGAGTTGGAAACACCATATATTTT. This encodes CTSSRGLGVGNTIYF.